This T cell receptor beta chain was sequenced in a study of blood T cell repertoires in COVID-19. Across the whole study: There were acute and convalescent COVID-19 samples, and they came from the United States, Italy and Spain. Sample material is recorded as cDNA or gDNA derived from T cells, B-cell-depleted T cells, or PBMCs.

The authors' processing: Cell counts per sample came from amplifying reference gene primers. TCRdb's copy holds only in-frame clones and misses some; the assay was immunoSEQ multiplex PCR. The DNA gave D and trimming, while V, J and clone size come from that table. The data show approximately 150,000 clones, with roughly 84% seen just once and roughly a tenth held by the top ten. This clone was observed a handful of times. The receptor was isolated from a man aged 60 to 69 with active or convalescent COVID-19. Sequences were obtained from peripheral blood.

CDR3 in amino acids: CAWSRQLELFF. The CDR3 region has the DNA TGTGCCTGGAGTAGACAGTTGGAGCTGTTTTTT. This chain uses TRBV30 with TRBJ2-2; a weak D match, TRBD1 (5 bases). Trimming stripped 2 bases from V and 10 bases from J, with 8 bases between. The CDR3 loop spans 11 amino acids. Germline CDR1 GTSNPN, CDR2 SVGIG (reference sequence).